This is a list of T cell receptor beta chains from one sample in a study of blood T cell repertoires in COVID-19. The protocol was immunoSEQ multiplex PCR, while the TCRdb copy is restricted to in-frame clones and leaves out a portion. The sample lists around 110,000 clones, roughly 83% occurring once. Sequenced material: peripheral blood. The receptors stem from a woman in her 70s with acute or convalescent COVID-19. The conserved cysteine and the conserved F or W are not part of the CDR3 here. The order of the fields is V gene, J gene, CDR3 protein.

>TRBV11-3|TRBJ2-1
ASSLLAGGPCLTDEQF
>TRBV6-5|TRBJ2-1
ASTLAGVEQF
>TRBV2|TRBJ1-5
ASSPREGQLNQPQH
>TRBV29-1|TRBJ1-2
SAADGEYGYT
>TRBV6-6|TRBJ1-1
ASSEGGSMNTEAF
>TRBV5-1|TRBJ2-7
ASSPGQAVGEQY
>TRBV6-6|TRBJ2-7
ASSPRGSKNEQY
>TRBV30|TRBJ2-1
AWREYSYNEQF
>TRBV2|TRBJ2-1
ASSIGNRVEKQF
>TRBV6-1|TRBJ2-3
ASSERGGSEDTQY
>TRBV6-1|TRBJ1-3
ASSEMRPSSGNTIY
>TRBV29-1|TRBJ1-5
SASQGARQPQH
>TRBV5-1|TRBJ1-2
ASSQETPRGYT
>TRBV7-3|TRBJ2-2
ASSSRTSSTGELF
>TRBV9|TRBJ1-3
ASSVGGRPSGNTIY
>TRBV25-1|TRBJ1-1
ASRESGTYEAF
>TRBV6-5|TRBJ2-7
ASSLGLAGGYEQY
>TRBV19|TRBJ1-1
ATSVNTEAF
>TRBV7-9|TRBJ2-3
ASSLGTATDTQY
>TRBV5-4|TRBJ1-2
ASSLRAGYGYT
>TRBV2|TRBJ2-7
ASRRDSYEQY
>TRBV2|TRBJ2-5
ASSAQGRETQY
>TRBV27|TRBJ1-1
ASSSRTENTEAF
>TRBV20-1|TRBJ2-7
SASRTSGTSSYEQY
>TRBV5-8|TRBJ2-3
ASSLGQNTDTQY
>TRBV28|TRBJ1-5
ASIIRGGENQPQH